This TCR beta chain was identified in a study of tumor and adjacent non-tumor tissue in lung cancer. Findings and caveats of the study: Tumor tissue had significantly higher TCR diversity than normal lung.

In this sample, this clonotype turned up a few times. Its antigen is unknown. Mismatch with germline at one junction end may stem from a read error. RNA was extracted from bulk tissue without any cell sorting. Germline CDR1 reads SGHNT; CDR2 reads YYREEE (reference sequence). The CDR3 contains 15 residues. TCRbeta libraries were built with three rounds of nested PCR, modified from ARM-PCR. TCRdb re-called the multiplex PCR reads with MiXCR, one entry per CDR3 protein. The table lists more than 75,000 distinct CDR3 sequences, around 80% of them singletons. The sample consisted of lung tumor tissue. The clonotype comes from a woman aged 45-65 years with non-small cell lung cancer. The genes are TRBV5-4 and TRBJ2-5; 8 bases agree with TRBD1. This CDR3 is CVSSDGTGPDETQYF. The CDR3 DNA reads as TGTGTCAGCAGTGACGGGACAGGACCAGACGAGACCCAGTACTTC.